This T cell receptor beta chain came from a study of PD-L1 blockade in urothelial cancer. The CDR3 consists of 16 residues. Trimming took 3 bases from V and 0 from J, leaving 12 bases between them. Looked up from germline, CDR1 is SNHLY and CDR2 is FYNNEI. Using immunoSEQ multiplex PCR, the repertoire was profiled, and TCRdb retains in-frame clones only, with some absent. The table has roughly 62,000 clones, over 75% seen once. The receptor's source is a man in his 70s with urothelial cancer. The chain carries TRBV2 and TRBJ1-3; D uncertain. The sample in question was PBMCs, obtained around atezolizumab (anti-PD-L1) treatment. The CDR3 sequence is CASSEASTTSGNTIYF. The CDR3 bases are TGTGCCAGCAGTGAGGCGTCGACAACCTCTGGAAACACCATATATTTT.